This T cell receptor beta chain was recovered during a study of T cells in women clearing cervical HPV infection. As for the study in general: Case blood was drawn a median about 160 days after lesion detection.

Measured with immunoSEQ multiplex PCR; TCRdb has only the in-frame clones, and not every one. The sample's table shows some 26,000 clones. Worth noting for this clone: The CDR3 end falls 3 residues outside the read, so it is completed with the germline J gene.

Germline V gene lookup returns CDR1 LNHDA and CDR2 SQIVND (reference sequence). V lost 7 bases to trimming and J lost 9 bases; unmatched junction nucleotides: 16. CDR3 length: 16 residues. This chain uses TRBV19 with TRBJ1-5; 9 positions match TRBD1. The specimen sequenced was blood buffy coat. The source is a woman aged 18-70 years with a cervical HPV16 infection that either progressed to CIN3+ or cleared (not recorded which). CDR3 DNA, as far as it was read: TGTGCCAGTATCTCTACAGGGGGCCTGGCTAGAAGGCCC. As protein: CASISTGGLARRP. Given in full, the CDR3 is CASISTGGLARRPQHF. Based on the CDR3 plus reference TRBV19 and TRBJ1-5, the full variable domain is DGGITQSPKYLFRKEGQNVTLSCEQNLNHDAMYWYRQDPGQGLRLIYYSQIVNDFQKGDIAEGYSVSREKKESFPLTVTSAQKNPTAFYLCASISTGGLARRPQHFGDGTRLSIL.